These T cell receptor beta chains were read from a single sample in a study of human CD8 memory T cell subsets. TCRdb reprocessed the 5' RACE reads with MiXCR, giving one entry per CDR3 protein. In the table there are thousands of distinct CDR3 sequences, 3.9% of which are singletons. The sample consisted of CD8+ T cells from PBMCs. Receptors originate from a human donor in good health. The CDR3 runs from the conserved cysteine through the conserved F or W. A D gene is named only where the DNA matches it firmly. Clone size, where shown, is once, few, many, or a class for clones that have expanded.

v_call,clone_size,d_call,j_call,cdr3_aa,cdr3_nt
TRBV7-8,many,NA,TRBJ2-3,CASSLPTTDTQYF,TGTGCCAGCAGCTTACCTACCACAGATACGCAGTATTTT
TRBV28,many,NA,TRBJ2-2,CASSYSSNTGELFF,TGTGCCAGCAGTTATAGTTCGAACACCGGGGAGCTGTTTTTT
TRBV27,many,TRBD1,TRBJ1-2,CASTGQLTGGAGYGYTF,TGTGCCAGCACCGGTCAATTGACAGGGGGCGCCGGCTATGGCTACACCTTC
TRBV3-1,many,NA,TRBJ1-1,CASSQDVPPVQAEAFF,TGTGCCAGCAGCCAAGATGTTCCACCAGTTCAGGCTGAAGCTTTCTTT
TRBV3-1,few,NA,TRBJ2-7,CASSQDGGFSYEQYF,TGTGCCAGCAGCCAAGATGGGGGCTTCTCCTACGAGCAGTACTTC
TRBV6-2/TRBV6-3,many,NA,TRBJ2-7,CASSLPGRTYEQYF,TGTGCCAGCAGTCTCCCGGGACGGACCTACGAGCAGTACTTC
TRBV4-3,few,NA,TRBJ2-7,CASSQARHLSYEQCF,TGCGCCAGCAGCCAAGCTCGCCACCTCTCCTACGAGCAGTGCTTC
TRBV5-4,few,TRBD1,TRBJ2-3,CASSLQGGSTDTQYF,TGTGCCAGCAGCCTACAGGGGGGAAGTACAGATACGCAGTATTTT
TRBV10-1,many,NA,TRBJ2-1,CASSESGAFGEQFF,TGCGCCAGCAGTGAGTCTGGCGCCTTTGGGGAGCAGTTCTTC
TRBV20-1,hyperexpanded,NA,TRBJ2-7,CSARLDPSYEQYF,TGCAGTGCTCGACTAGACCCCTCCTACGAGCAGTACTTC
TRBV6-2/TRBV6-3,many,NA,TRBJ1-1,CASSPTFTQMNTEAFF,TGTGCCAGCAGTCCAACCTTCACACAGATGAACACTGAAGCTTTCTTT
TRBV27,NA,NA,TRBJ2-3,CASSFWDQRGDTQYF,TGTGCCAGCAGTTTTTGGGACCAGAGGGGAGATACGCAGTATTTT
TRBV28,many,NA,TRBJ2-1,CASSCEPHWAEQFF,TGTGCCAGCAGTTGCGAGCCACATTGGGCTGAGCAGTTCTTC
TRBV6-1,many,NA,TRBJ1-6,CASSESRATSPLHF,TGTGCCAGCAGTGAATCTCGGGCCACCTCACCCCTCCACTTT
TRBV9,NA,NA,TRBJ2-7,CASSVGDSYEQYF,TGTGCCAGCAGCGTAGGGGATTCCTACGAGCAGTACTTC